These 18 T cell receptor beta chains were sequenced from one sample in a study of cytomegalovirus exposure and HLA in healthy donors. The PCR employed 60 Vbeta primers together with 13 Jbeta primers. The assay was immunoSEQ multiplex PCR, and TCRdb's table has in-frame clones only and misses some. The specimen's table records about 210,000 clones. The sequencing input was PBMCs. These TCRs come from a woman aged 25 to 45 in good health and CMV-seropositive.

The chain employs TRBV7-2 and TRBJ2-7; tentatively, D is TRBD2 (6 bases). Trimming removed 5 bases at V and 3 bases at J, with 17 bases between. Germline V lookup: CDR1 SGHTA, CDR2 FQGNSA. This CDR3 has 15 residues. The CDR3 nucleotides are TGTGCCAGCAGCCGGGGGACCTTAGAAATCTACGAGCAGTACTTC. This encodes CASSRGTLEIYEQYF.

V gene TRBV2 combines with J gene TRBJ1-1; D might be TRBD1 (6 bases). V lost 5 bases and J 0 bases, leaving 7 bases between the germline ends. This CDR3 region has 13 residues. CDR1 is SNHLY, CDR2 FYNNEI, per germline. This CDR3 is CASSTGLNTEAFF. The DNA for the CDR3 is TGTGCCAGCAGTACAGGGTTGAACACTGAAGCTTTCTTT.

The rearrangement joins TRBV9 to TRBJ2-1; a weak D match, TRBD1 (6 bases). Germline lookup yields CDR1 SGDLS and CDR2 YYNGEE. With 4 bases removed from V and 2 bases from J, the gap between germline ends came to 16 bases. This CDR3 comprises 16 residues. The DNA of the CDR3 is TGTGCCAGCAGCCCCCTGGGCAGGGGAACCTACAATGAGCAGTTCTTC. Protein sequence: CASSPLGRGTYNEQFF.

This sequence joins TRBV5-1 and TRBJ2-7; TRBD1 might be the D (6 bases). V was trimmed by 1 base and J by 7 bases, leaving 15 bases between them. Germline CDR1 SGHRS, CDR2 YFSETQ. The CDR3 spans 14 residues. DNA of the CDR3: TGCGCCAGCAGCTTGTCAGGGGCTATGGAAGAGCAGTACTTC. Translation: CASSLSGAMEEQYF.

The J gene is TRBJ2-3, the V gene TRBV27; 11 bases line up with TRBD2. Germline CDR1 reads MNHEY; CDR2 reads SMNVEV (reference sequence). The CDR3 spans 17 residues. Unmatched junction bases numbered 8, after V lost 6 bases and J lost 0 bases. The CDR3 DNA reads TGTGCCAGCAGGGGACTAGCGGTTCCCATTAGCACAGATACGCAGTATTTT. This sequence encodes CASRGLAVPISTDTQYF.

This chain connects TRBV19 to TRBJ1-1, with a weak D call TRBD1 (5 bases). From germline, CDR1 is LNHDA and CDR2 SQIVND (reference sequence). This CDR3 is 12 amino acids long. V was trimmed by 5 bases and J by 11 bases, leaving 15 bases between them. CDR3 protein: CASSVPRGWAFF. As DNA, the CDR3 is TGTGCCAGTAGTGTACCAAGGGGTTGGGCTTTCTTT.

The gene calls are TRBV30 and TRBJ2-1, with D hard to call. CDR3 length: 15 amino acids. Germline-derived CDR1 and CDR2 are GTSNPN and SVGIG (reference sequence). The V gene lost 3 bases and the J gene lost 1 base, with 13 bases spanning the gap. The CDR3 DNA reads TGTGCCTGGAGGGAGAAGGTTTATTCCTACAATGAGCAGTTCTTC. It specifies CAWREKVYSYNEQFF. The full variable domain, its missing parts supplied by reference TRBV30 and TRBJ2-1, is SQTIHQWPATLVQPVGSPLSLECTVEGTSNPNLYWYRQAAGRGLQLLFYSVGIGQISSEVPQNLSASRPQDRQFILSSKKLLLSDSGFYLCAWREKVYSYNEQFFGPGTRLTVL.

The CDR3, as DNA: TGTGCCAGCAAAGGGGTAACAGATACGCAGTATTTT. It codes for CASKGVTDTQYF. The V and J genes are TRBV7-2 and TRBJ2-3; possibly TRBD1 for D (5 bases). Trimming stripped 7 bases from V and 3 bases from J, with 8 bases between. The CDR3 consists of 12 residues. From germline, CDR1 is SGHTA and CDR2 FQGNSA.

This chain uses TRBV19 with TRBJ1-5, with no clear D. Germline assignment: CDR1 LNHDA and CDR2 SQIVND (reference sequence). V lost 3 bases and J lost 0, with 9 bases in between. The CDR3 totals 15 residues. In DNA form, the CDR3 reads TGTGCCAGTAGTATCCGAGAAAATAGCAATCAGCCCCAGCATTTT. Translated, it gives CASSIRENSNQPQHF.

The CDR3 reads CASKGRVPADTQYF. The CDR3, as DNA: TGCGCCAGCAAGGGGAGGGTGCCGGCAGATACGCAGTATTTT. V usage is TRBV23-1 and J usage is TRBJ2-3; 7 bases are a match to TRBD2. TRBV23-1 is known as an ORF, though its function is uncertain. J was trimmed by 4 bases and V by 7 bases; bases with no gene match: 8. There are 14 residues in the CDR3.

The chain uses TRBV28 and TRBJ2-7, with 8 bases fitting TRBD1. The CDR3 runs 15 residues. Germline CDR1 and CDR2: MDHEN and SYDVKM. V trimming: 5 bases; J trimming: 2 bases; junction bases outside the gene matches: 8. Written as DNA, the CDR3 is TGTGCCAGCAGTCCGGGGACAGGAACAACCTACGAGCAGTACTTC. Its protein product is CASSPGTGTTYEQYF.

This chain's CDR3 is CASSRLGTVGTDTQYF. The CDR3 DNA sequence: TGCGCCAGCAGCCGGCTAGGGACAGTGGGCACAGATACGCAGTATTTT. The chain couples TRBV5-1 to TRBJ2-3; 7 nucleotides agree with TRBD1. Per germline, CDR1 SGHRS and CDR2 YFSETQ. The CDR3 covers 16 residues. Losses at the gene ends were 4 bases for V and 1 base for J; bases not matched to a gene: 9.

This rearrangement joins TRBV19 to TRBJ1-1, with 9 nucleotides matching TRBD1. CDR3 length: 17 residues. V lost 3 bases and J lost 1; bases outside the gene matches: 9. Germline assignment: CDR1 LNHDA and CDR2 SQIVND (reference sequence). DNA for the CDR3: TGTGCCAGTAGTATTAGGCCCGAACAGGGGGCGAACACTGAAGCTTTCTTT. Translated, it gives CASSIRPEQGANTEAFF.

The chain combines TRBV7-9 with TRBJ1-5; D is uncertain. The V gene lost 5 bases and the J gene lost 12 bases, with 17 bases spanning the gap. CDR1 is SEHNR and CDR2 is FQNEAQ in the germline V gene (reference sequence). The CDR3 length is 13 residues. The CDR3 sequence is CASSKSTEFLQHF. The CDR3 DNA is TGTGCCAGCAGCAAATCTACCGAGTTCCTCCAGCATTTT.

This chain uses TRBV7-9 with TRBJ1-1; tentative D call: TRBD1 (5 bases). Trimming took off 4 bases at V and 3 bases at J, with 18 bases between the two ends. The CDR3 has 16 amino acids. From germline, CDR1 is SEHNR and CDR2 FQNEAQ (reference sequence). The CDR3 loop reads CASSSPGNSADTEAFF. In nucleotides, the CDR3 is TGTGCCAGCAGCTCACCAGGGAATTCTGCGGACACTGAAGCTTTCTTT.

The chain has TRBV6-1 and TRBJ1-6, with D maybe TRBD1 (6 bases). CDR3 length equals 19 residues. Trimming took 2 bases from V and 0 from J, leaving 17 bases between them. From germline, CDR1 is MNHNS and CDR2 SASEGT. CDR3 bases: TGTGCCAGCAGTGAAATTCTCGGGACACAGAGCTCCTATAATTCACCCCTCCACTTT. It encodes CASSEILGTQSSYNSPLHF.

The rearrangement links TRBV5-8 to TRBJ2-5; 10 nucleotides line up with TRBD2. The CDR3 extends over 16 amino acids. V lost 0 bases, J lost 3 bases, and 5 bases stayed unmatched. Germline CDR1 and CDR2: SGHTS and YDEGEE. CDR3 protein: CASSLAVAGGEETQYF. The CDR3 DNA sequence: TGTGCCAGCAGCTTGGCCGTAGCGGGGGGTGAAGAGACCCAGTACTTC.

V and J are TRBV6-5 and TRBJ2-7; 8 bases map to TRBD2. The CDR3 contains 15 residues. CDR1 MNHEY and CDR2 SVGAGI come from the germline V gene. V was clipped by 2 bases and J by 3 bases; unmatched bases: 6. CDR3 coding DNA: TGTGCCAGCAGTTACGTCTTTGGGACTAGCTACGAGCAGTACTTC. Amino acids: CASSYVFGTSYEQYF.